A selection of T cell receptor beta chains follows, all from one sample in a study of cytomegalovirus exposure and HLA in healthy donors. Sequencing was performed with immunoSEQ multiplex PCR; in TCRdb, only in-frame clones are kept and a portion is missing. The sample carries about 120,000 clones, about four fifths recorded once. The sample consisted of PBMCs. The receptors were gathered from a female donor in good health and CMV-seropositive. Each CDR3 is given with its conserved first and last residue. A D gene is named only where the DNA matches it firmly. Size is omitted from some rows. Given values are once, few, many or a class for expanded clones.

TRBJ1-1	NA	15	NA	TRBV7-2	TGTGCCAGCAGCTCCGAGGGCGGCAGGGGCGAAGGAGCTTTCTTT	CASSSEGGRGEGAFF
TRBJ1-5	TRBD1	15	NA	TRBV6-6	TGTGCCAGCAGACCAGGACAGGGGGCAAGTCAGCCCCAGCATTTT	CASRPGQGASQPQHF
TRBJ1-2	TRBD1	13	NA	TRBV5-8	TGTGCCACCTCCTTGGGACAGCTCTATGGCTACACCTTC	CATSLGQLYGYTF
TRBJ1-5	NA	15	NA	TRBV30	TGTGCCTGGAGCGAGGACAGTTTCTCAAATCAGCCCCAGCATTTT	CAWSEDSFSNQPQHF
TRBJ1-1	NA	14	NA	TRBV5-7	TGTGCCAGCAGCTTGGGGCAGAGGCGCACTGAAGCTTTCTTT	CASSLGQRRTEAFF
TRBJ2-1	TRBD2	18	NA	TRBV27	TGTGCCAGCAGTTTATACCCGCTTAGAGCGGGGGTTTACAATGAGCAGTTCTTC	CASSLYPLRAGVYNEQFF
TRBJ1-2	NA	15	once	TRBV19	TGTGCCAGTAGTAAACAGGACCGCCGTAGTGGAGGCTACACCTTC	CASSKQDRRSGGYTF
TRBJ2-7	TRBD1	15	NA	TRBV5-4	TGTGCCAGCAGCTTAGACAGGGGCGCAGCCTACGAGCAGTACTTC	CASSLDRGAAYEQYF
TRBJ2-1	TRBD1	15	NA	TRBV6-6	TGTGCCAGCAGTCGACAGGGGACGGGAAACAATGAGCAGTTCTTC	CASSRQGTGNNEQFF
TRBJ1-2	NA	13	NA	TRBV7-9	TGTGCCAGCAGCTTAGCACAGGGCGGTGGCTACACCTTC	CASSLAQGGGYTF
TRBJ2-5	NA	16	few	TRBV4-3	TGCGCCTCCTGCGTTAGTACCCGTCTGGACCAAGAGACCCAGTACTTC	CASCVSTRLDQETQYF
TRBJ2-1	TRBD2	14	few	TRBV5-1	TGCGCCAGTTCGAGCGGGGGGGTTTACAATGAGCAGTTCTTC	CASSSGGVYNEQFF
TRBJ1-1	TRBD1	13	NA	TRBV6-1	TGTGCCAGCAGTGACAGGGGGCACACTGAAGCTTTCTTT	CASSDRGHTEAFF
TRBJ1-2	NA	14	few	TRBV27	TGTGCCAGCGCCAGGGCGGGGCAGGAAAATGGCTACACCTTC	CASARAGQENGYTF
TRBJ2-7	TRBD1	14	NA	TRBV27	TGTGCCAGCACGTCAGGGGGTGGAATATACGAGCAGTACTTC	CASTSGGGIYEQYF
TRBJ2-1	TRBD1	17	NA	TRBV7-2	TGTGCCAGCAGCCCCCGAGGACAGGGATTGTCCTACAATGAGCAGTTCTTC	CASSPRGQGLSYNEQFF
TRBJ1-1	NA	14	NA	TRBV4-1	TGCGCCAGCAGCTTACGGGGGGCAGGTACTGAAGCTTTCTTT	CASSLRGAGTEAFF
TRBJ2-2	NA	15	once	TRBV9	TGTGCCAGCAGCCCTTTCGACAGACCGACCGGGGAGCTGTTTTTT	CASSPFDRPTGELFF
TRBJ2-7	NA	13	NA	TRBV10-1	TGCGCCAGCAGAGCAGGCGAATCCTACGAGCAGTACTTC	CASRAGESYEQYF
TRBJ2-6	TRBD1	18	NA	TRBV10-3	TGTGCCATCAGTGAATGGGACAGGGGCAAGCGTGGGGCCAACGTCCTGACTTTC	CAISEWDRGKRGANVLTF
TRBJ1-3	NA	14	NA	TRBV28	TGTGCCAGCAGTTTAAGGGGGAGCGAAAACACCATATATTTT	CASSLRGSENTIYF
TRBJ1-4	NA	15	NA	TRBV5-4	TGTGCCAGCAGCAGGCAGGGTGGCACTAATGAAAAACTGTTTTTT	CASSRQGGTNEKLFF
TRBJ1-2	NA	11	once	TRBV20-1	TGCAGTGCTAGTGAGGCCTATGGCTACACCTTC	CSASEAYGYTF
TRBJ2-7	NA	16	NA	TRBV9	TGTGCCAGCAGCGTAGGGGAGGGACAATACTCCTACGAGCAGTACTTC	CASSVGEGQYSYEQYF
TRBJ1-2	NA	14	few	TRBV5-6	TGTGCCAGCAGCCATCCAGGGGTTCCCTATGGCTACACCTTC	CASSHPGVPYGYTF
TRBJ1-2	NA	14	NA	TRBV2	TGTGCCAGCAGTGAAAGACAAAGCCCTCATGGCTACACCTTC	CASSERQSPHGYTF
TRBJ1-3	NA	15	NA	TRBV2	TGTGCCAGCAGTGAAATTAGTCGGTCTGGAAACACCATATATTTT	CASSEISRSGNTIYF
TRBJ1-2	NA	11	NA	TRBV11-1	TGTGCCAGCAGCTTACATCACGGACTTTACTTC	CASSLHHGLYF
TRBJ1-3	NA	14	NA	TRBV4-2	TGTGCCAGCAGCCAAGATCGGAGAGGAAACACCATATATTTT	CASSQDRRGNTIYF
TRBJ2-5	TRBD2	15	once	TRBV2	TGTGCCAGCAGTTCCGGGGGGACGACCCAAGAGACCCAGTACTTC	CASSSGGTTQETQYF
TRBJ1-1	TRBD1	15	NA	TRBV7-2	TGTGCCAGCAGCCCTGGACAGGGTTTGAGGGCTGAAGCTTTCTTT	CASSPGQGLRAEAFF
TRBJ1-1	TRBD1	16	NA	TRBV4-2	TGTGCCAGCAGCCAAAGACAGGGGGTTTTTCACACTGAAGCTTTCTTT	CASSQRQGVFHTEAFF
TRBJ2-7	NA	11	NA	TRBV28	TGTGCCAGCAGTCGCGGACAGCATCTGGGCTTC	CASSRGQHLGF
TRBJ2-7	NA	14	few	TRBV10-3	TGTGCCATCGGGGCACAGGGTCGGCACCACGAGCAGTACTTC	CAIGAQGRHHEQYF
TRBJ1-5	TRBD1	13	many	TRBV6-5	TGTGCCAGCAGACGGACAGGGGGCCAGCCCCAGCATTTT	CASRRTGGQPQHF
TRBJ1-5	TRBD1	15	NA	TRBV5-8	TGTGCCAGCAGTCCCGGGACAGGGTGGAATCAGCCCCAGCATTTT	CASSPGTGWNQPQHF
TRBJ2-1	TRBD1	12	NA	TRBV28	TGTGCCAGGAGTCGGGACAGGGACGCGCAGTTCTTC	CARSRDRDAQFF
TRBJ2-7	NA	13	NA	TRBV25-1	TGTGCCAGCAGTGAATCTATTCCCTACGAGCAGTACTTC	CASSESIPYEQYF
TRBJ1-2	NA	17	NA	TRBV12-5	TGTGCTAGTGGCCCAGCAGCCGCGGGCCCCGGGACAAAAGGCTACACCTTC	CASGPAAAGPGTKGYTF
TRBJ1-6	TRBD1	15	NA	TRBV30	TGTGCCTGGAGTGTACACCAGGGGGCATTATCACCCCTCCACTTT	CAWSVHQGALSPLHF
TRBJ2-7	NA	16	NA	TRBV27	TGTGCCAGCAGTCGTTCTGGGCGGGGGCCTGCCTACGAGCAGTACTTC	CASSRSGRGPAYEQYF
TRBJ1-6	NA	17	NA	TRBV21-1	TGTGCCAGCAGCTCGAGCCCGAGGACAGGGGGGAATTCACCCCTCCACTTT	CASSSSPRTGGNSPLHF
TRBJ1-1	NA	14	NA	TRBV19	TGTGCCAGTAGTATAGGCGGGCAGGGGACTGAAGCTTTCTTT	CASSIGGQGTEAFF
TRBJ2-1	TRBD2	16	NA	TRBV7-2	TGTGCCAGCAGCTTGACTAGCGGGGGGACCTACAATGAGCAGTTCTTC	CASSLTSGGTYNEQFF
TRBJ2-3	NA	13	NA	TRBV5-4	TGTGCCAGCAGCTTGCCCTCTTCGGATACGCAGTATTTT	CASSLPSSDTQYF
TRBJ2-7	TRBD1	18	NA	TRBV18	TGTGCCAGCTCACCGGGCGGACAGGGATTGGGTAGCTCCTACGAGCAGTACTTC	CASSPGGQGLGSSYEQYF
TRBJ1-3	NA	16	NA	TRBV7-9	TGTGCCAGCAGCTTAGGACTCTCGAGCTCTGGAAACACCATATATTTT	CASSLGLSSSGNTIYF
TRBJ2-7	NA	14	NA	TRBV11-2	TGTGCCAGCAGCTTAGGACACTCCTCCTACGAGCAGTACTTC	CASSLGHSSYEQYF
TRBJ2-2	NA	15	NA	TRBV18	TGTGCCAGCTCACCAAACAGGGCTAACACCGGGGAGCTGTTTTTT	CASSPNRANTGELFF
TRBJ2-1	NA	14	NA	TRBV6-1	TGTGCCAGCAGTGGACAAGGCTCCCACAATGAGCAGTTCTTC	CASSGQGSHNEQFF